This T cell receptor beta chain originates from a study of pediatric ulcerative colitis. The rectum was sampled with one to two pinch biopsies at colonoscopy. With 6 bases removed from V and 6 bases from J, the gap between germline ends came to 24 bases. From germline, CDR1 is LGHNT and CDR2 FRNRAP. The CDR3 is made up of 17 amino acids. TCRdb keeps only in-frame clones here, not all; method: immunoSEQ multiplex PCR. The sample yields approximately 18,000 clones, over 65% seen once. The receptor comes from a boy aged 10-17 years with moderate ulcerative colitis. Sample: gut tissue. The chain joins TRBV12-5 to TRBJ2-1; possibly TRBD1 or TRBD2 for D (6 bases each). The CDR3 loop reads CASGNLVGSGAGNEQFF. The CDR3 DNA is TGTGCTAGTGGCAACCTAGTTGGGTCGGGGGCAGGCAATGAGCAGTTCTTC.